This TCR beta chain was sequenced during a study of stem cell transplantation in POMP-related autoinflammatory disease. At the level of the study: The study hypothesized thymoproteasome defects skew the TRB repertoire via impaired CD8+ selection. Before transplant, CD4+ T cells skewed naive and CD8+ proportions were low.

General study results and limits: Unique TRB V-J gene pairings were limited in number in patients with PRAID. A trend toward lower repertoire diversity and greater clonality appeared in every analyzed T-cell subset of PRAID patients.

Profiled with immunoSEQ multiplex PCR; TCRdb holds only in-frame clones, not every one. The top ten hold roughly half of the sample, which has around 10,000 clones, more than 75% seen once. Losses at the gene ends were 2 bases for V and 5 bases for J; bases not matched to a gene: 8. Germline loops: CDR1 MNHNY, CDR2 SVGAGI (reference sequence). The length of the CDR3 is 16 residues. PRAID featured immunodeficiency plus autoinflammation. This clone has a single count. As yet, its antigen is unknown. The J gene is TRBJ2-3, the V gene TRBV6-6, with 9 bases lining up with TRBD2. The sequence was collected from a human donor with POMP-related autoinflammation and immune dysregulation (PRAID). Sequenced here: CD8+ T cells from PBMCs, sampled before stem cell transplantation. CDR3 nucleotide sequence: TGTGCCAGCAGTTACGGGCTAGCGGGGAAGGGAGATACGCAGTATTTT. It is translated as CASSYGLAGKGDTQYF.